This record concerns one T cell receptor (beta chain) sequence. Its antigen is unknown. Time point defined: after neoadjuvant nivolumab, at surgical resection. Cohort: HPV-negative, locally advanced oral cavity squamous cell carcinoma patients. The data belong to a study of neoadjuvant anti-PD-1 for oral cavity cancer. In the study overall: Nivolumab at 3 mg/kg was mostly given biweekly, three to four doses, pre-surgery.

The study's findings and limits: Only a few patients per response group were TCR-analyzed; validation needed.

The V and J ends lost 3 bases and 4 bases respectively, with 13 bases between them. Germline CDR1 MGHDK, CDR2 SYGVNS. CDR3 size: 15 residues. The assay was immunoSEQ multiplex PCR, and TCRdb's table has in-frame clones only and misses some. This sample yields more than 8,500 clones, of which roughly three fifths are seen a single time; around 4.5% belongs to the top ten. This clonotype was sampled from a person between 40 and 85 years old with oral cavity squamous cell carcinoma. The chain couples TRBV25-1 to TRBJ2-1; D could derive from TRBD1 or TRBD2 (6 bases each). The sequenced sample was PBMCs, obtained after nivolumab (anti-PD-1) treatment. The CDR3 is CASSEAGGHYNEQFF. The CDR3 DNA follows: TGTGCCAGCAGTGAGGCCGGGGGCCATTACAATGAGCAGTTCTTC.